The 2 T cell receptor beta chains below all came from one sample that was sequenced in a study of response to subunit inactivated influenza vaccine. TCRdb reanalysed the RT-PCR reads using MiXCR and keeps one entry per CDR3 protein. The data contain about 780,000 distinct CDR3 sequences, less than 20% of them singletons. The sample consisted of PBMCs from blood, taken around 5 days after vaccination. Source of these receptors: a man aged 50-60 years who received an inactivated influenza vaccine.

The chain joins TRBV5-1 to TRBJ1-2; D uncertain. Trimming shortened V by 0 bases and J by 0 bases, and 9 bases separated the two germline ends. The CDR3 runs to 15 residues. CDR1 is SGHRS, CDR2 YFSETQ, per germline. CDR3 residues: CASSLDGRANYGYTF. The CDR3 nucleotides are TGCGCCAGCAGCTTGGATGGGAGAGCTAACTATGGCTACACCTTC.

The J gene is TRBJ2-1, the V gene TRBV3-1; possible D gene TRBD1, 5 bases. Germline V gives CDR1 LGHDT, CDR2 YNNKEL (reference sequence). The ends were cut back, 6 bases at V and 4 bases at J, with 16 bases in the middle. CDR3 length: 15 residues. The CDR3 DNA follows: TGTGCCAGCAGGTCTGGTGGGGCACGATACAATGAGCAGTTCTTC. Translation gives CASRSGGARYNEQFF.